These T cell receptor beta chains were read from a single sample in a study of blood T cell repertoires in COVID-19. Profiling relied on immunoSEQ multiplex PCR, and the TCRdb table lists in-frame clones only, not all of them. The data show around 220,000 clones, with more than 65% seen just once and 4% held by the top ten. The sample consisted of peripheral blood. Every receptor here comes from a woman in her thirties or forties with active or convalescent COVID-19. The conserved cysteine and the conserved F or W are not part of the CDR3 here. Fields, in order: J gene, clone size, V gene, CDR3 protein. The size of a clone is reported for some rows only, either as once, few or many, or as a class for expanded clones.

J gene: TRBJ1-3; clone size: NA; V gene: TRBV24-1; CDR3 protein: ATSEGSRSGNTIY
J gene: TRBJ1-2; clone size: few; V gene: TRBV11-2; CDR3 protein: ASSSQAGGFYGYT
J gene: TRBJ2-7; clone size: NA; V gene: TRBV18; CDR3 protein: ASSLFVGPEDEQY
J gene: TRBJ1-2; clone size: NA; V gene: TRBV3-1/TRBV3-2; CDR3 protein: ASSQDGQAPYGYT
J gene: TRBJ2-2; clone size: NA; V gene: TRBV4-1; CDR3 protein: ASSQVTGIRELF
J gene: TRBJ1-1; clone size: NA; V gene: TRBV7-8; CDR3 protein: ASSLVTSGTLNTEAF
J gene: TRBJ1-1; clone size: NA; V gene: TRBV27; CDR3 protein: ASSPRFGWAEAF
J gene: TRBJ1-1; clone size: NA; V gene: TRBV7-2; CDR3 protein: ASTFVGGNTEAF
J gene: TRBJ1-2; clone size: NA; V gene: TRBV28; CDR3 protein: ASRAQTGPKTYYGYT
J gene: TRBJ2-3; clone size: NA; V gene: TRBV7-9; CDR3 protein: ASSTNRGADTQY
J gene: TRBJ2-3; clone size: NA; V gene: TRBV20-1; CDR3 protein: SASRPLSIGAGGDTQY
J gene: TRBJ1-2; clone size: NA; V gene: TRBV18; CDR3 protein: ASSPPGQSAPYGYT
J gene: TRBJ2-2; clone size: NA; V gene: TRBV9; CDR3 protein: ASSVGGSTGELF
J gene: TRBJ2-3; clone size: NA; V gene: TRBV11-3; CDR3 protein: ASSLGGLADTQY
J gene: TRBJ2-3; clone size: few; V gene: TRBV6-4; CDR3 protein: ASSDGGGADTQY
J gene: TRBJ1-6; clone size: NA; V gene: TRBV6-5; CDR3 protein: ASSRKQTDSPLH
J gene: TRBJ2-6; clone size: few; V gene: TRBV5-1; CDR3 protein: ASSPTGGGRVAGANVLT
J gene: TRBJ2-7; clone size: NA; V gene: TRBV15; CDR3 protein: ATSRDRGLAGVEEQY
J gene: TRBJ1-4; clone size: NA; V gene: TRBV18; CDR3 protein: ASSRAFNEKLF
J gene: TRBJ1-2; clone size: NA; V gene: TRBV5-6; CDR3 protein: ASSQAGGYDYGYT
J gene: TRBJ2-7; clone size: NA; V gene: TRBV3-1/TRBV3-2; CDR3 protein: ASSQDFAASSYEQY
J gene: TRBJ1-1; clone size: NA; V gene: TRBV5-1; CDR3 protein: ASSLLGAAF
J gene: TRBJ1-5; clone size: NA; V gene: TRBV24-1; CDR3 protein: ATSDRGDQPQH
J gene: TRBJ1-2; clone size: NA; V gene: TRBV9; CDR3 protein: ASSVAGDMGYGYT